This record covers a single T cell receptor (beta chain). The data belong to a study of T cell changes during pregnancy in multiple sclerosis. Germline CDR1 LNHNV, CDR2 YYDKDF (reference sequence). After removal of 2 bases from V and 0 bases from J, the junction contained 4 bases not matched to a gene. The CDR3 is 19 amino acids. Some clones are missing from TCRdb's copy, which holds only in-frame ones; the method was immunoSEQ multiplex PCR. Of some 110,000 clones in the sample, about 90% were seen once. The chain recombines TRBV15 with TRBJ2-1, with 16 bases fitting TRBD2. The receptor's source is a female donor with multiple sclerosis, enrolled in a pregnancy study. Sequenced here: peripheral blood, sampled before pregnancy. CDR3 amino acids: CATSRQGLAGGPSYNEQFF. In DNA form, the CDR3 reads TGTGCCACCAGCAGACAGGGACTAGCGGGAGGGCCCTCCTACAATGAGCAGTTCTTC.